Included here is one T cell receptor beta chain sequence, with context. The target antigen is unknown. CDR3 length: 14 amino acids. Trimming removed 4 bases from V and 7 bases from J; junction bases left unmatched: 6. Germline-derived CDR1 and CDR2 are SGDLS and YYNGEE. cDNA synthesis used the whole RNA isolate, giving expressed TCRB sequences. TCRdb's table, derived via immunoSEQ multiplex PCR, lists solely in-frame clones and lacks some. The sample shows fewer than 300,000 clones, around 21% of them seen only once. This entry comes from a study of beta chain features in type 1 diabetes. Study findings and constraints: Patients with Type 1 diabetes showed moderately but significantly shorter TCRB CDR3s in all four CD4+ subsets. Sequencing the cDNA could make cells with high TCR expression show up more than they should. It was among patients, rather than healthy donors, that naive, central memory and Treg TCRB repertoires appeared more similar.

Without exception, sorted populations had purity beyond 95%. The gene calls are TRBV9 and TRBJ1-2, with TRBD1 matching over 11 bases. The sequenced material came from naive CD4+ T cells from blood. The receptor was derived from a woman in her 40s with type 1 diabetes. CDR3 DNA sequence: TGTGCCAGCAGCCCGCGGACAGGGGGCATTGGCTACACCTTC. Protein sequence: CASSPRTGGIGYTF. The variable domain in full, with the rest retrieved from reference TRBV9 and TRBJ1-2, is DSGVTQTPKHLITATGQRVTLRCSPRSGDLSVYWYQQSLDQGLQFLIQYYNGEERAKGNILERFSAQQFPDLHSELNLSSLELGDSALYFCASSPRTGGIGYTFGSGTRLTVV.